This T cell receptor beta chain was observed in a study of T cells in Graves' hyperthyroidism and ophthalmopathy. Ophthalmopathy patients all had a Clinical Activity Score of at least 3, a NOSPECS grade of at least 4 and disease under 3 months old. Patients showing uncontrolled infection, other autoimmune disease, pregnancy or lactation were ineligible. This clonotype was observed many times. The CDR3 extends over 15 amino acids. CDR1 and CDR2 (germline): DFQATT, SNEGSKA (reference sequence). The V end was cut by 3 bases, the J end by 5 bases, with 19 bases between. RNA transcripts served as the template for amplifying TCR beta CDR3 regions. HTBI primers drove first-round RT-PCR of the TCR CDR3. Each CDR3 protein gets one entry after TCRdb re-called the multiplex PCR reads with MiXCR. Found here are approximately 350,000 distinct CDR3 sequences, roughly 15% of them singletons; the top ten hold roughly 20%.

The origin of this receptor is a woman aged 55-75 years with Graves' ophthalmopathy. The rearrangement uses TRBV20-1 and TRBJ2-5; D possibly corresponds to TRBD2 (5 bases). Material for sequencing was blood. DNA for the CDR3: TGCAGTGCTAGTCCCATCTTAGTAGGCGGGGAGACCCAGTACTTC. As protein: CSASPILVGGETQYF.